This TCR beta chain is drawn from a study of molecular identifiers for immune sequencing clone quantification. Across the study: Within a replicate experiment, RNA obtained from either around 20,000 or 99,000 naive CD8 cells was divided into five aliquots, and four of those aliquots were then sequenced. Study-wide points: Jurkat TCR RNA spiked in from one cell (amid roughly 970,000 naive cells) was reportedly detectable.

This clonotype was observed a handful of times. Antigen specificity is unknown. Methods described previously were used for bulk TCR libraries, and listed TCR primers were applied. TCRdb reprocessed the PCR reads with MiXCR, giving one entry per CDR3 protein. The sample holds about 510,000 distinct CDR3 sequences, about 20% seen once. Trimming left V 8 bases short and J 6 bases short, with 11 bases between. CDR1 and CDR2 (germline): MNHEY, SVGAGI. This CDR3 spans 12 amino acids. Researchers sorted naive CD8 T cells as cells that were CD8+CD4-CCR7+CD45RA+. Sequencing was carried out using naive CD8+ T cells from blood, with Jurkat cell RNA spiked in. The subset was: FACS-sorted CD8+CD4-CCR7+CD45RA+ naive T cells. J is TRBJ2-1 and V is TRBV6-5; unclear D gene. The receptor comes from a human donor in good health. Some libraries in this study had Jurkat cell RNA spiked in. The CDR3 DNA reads TGTGCCAGCCATACTTCCACCAATGAGCAGTTCTTC. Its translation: CASHTSTNEQFF.